This TCR beta chain stems from a study of T-cell reconstitution after alpha-beta-depleted transplantation in children. Study-wide results and limits: Several hundred expanded graft clones reportedly gave rise to the alpha-beta T cells present about two months after transplant. Newly generated T cells supplied most T-cell counts and diversity one year post-transplant. Some patients showed high day-60 TCRbeta diversity, which derived from surviving recipient T cells and thymic progenitors.

As to this clonotype: The antigen is not known.

During its preparation, the TCRbeta library received unique molecular identifiers. MiXCR was run by TCRdb on the PCR reads, yielding one entry per CDR3 protein. The sample has about a million distinct CDR3 sequences; roughly 29% are singletons. The TCR comes from a boy in the first two years of life who had a stem cell transplant for SCID, so the T cells may come from the graft donor. The sample consisted of PBMCs, mostly from graft donor cells, taken 360 days after TCRalphabeta/CD19-depleted stem cell transplant.

Written as DNA, the CDR3 is TGTGCCAGCAGTTTATGGGTCGACACCGGGGAGCTGTTTTTT. Protein: CASSLWVDTGELFF. The V call is TRBV27, the J call TRBJ2-2; D call uncertain. This CDR3 is 14 amino acids long. Germline CDR1 and CDR2: MNHEY and SMNVEV (reference sequence). V was clipped by 1 base and J by 3 bases, with 6 bases between them.